This TCR beta chain was profiled in a study of blood T cell repertoires in COVID-19 (dated by TCRdb to 2020 to 2022). With respect to the entire study: Samples from collaborators originated in the United States, Italy and Spain and spanned both the acute and convalescent phases of COVID-19. A de-identified subject ID, COVID-19 status, age in years and sex were almost always included in the sample metadata. Samples were obtained from the ongoing ImmuneRACE study (first 160 participants) and from roughly 1,300 subjects provided by 6 global collaborators. The repertoires were made available in a free public database intended to serve as a resource for research on the immune response to SARS-CoV-2. The prospective study material was composed of cDNA or gDNA derived from T cells, B-cell-depleted T cells, or PBMCs. Subjects who had been exposed to COVID-19, were actively infected with it, or had recovered from it provided the deeply sampled blood TCRbeta repertoires that made up the dataset. Where available, HLA class I and class II types were obtained from metadata supplied by the sample provider rather than from assay-based typing.

Between the V and J ends, shortened by 2 bases and 5 bases respectively, the junction contains 13 bases. The CDR3 sequence holds 14 residues, the cysteine and phenylalanine included. This entry keeps only the CDR3 DNA: 42 bases, framed from base 1. The germline V gene yields SGHVS for CDR1 and FNYEAQ for CDR2. Participants in the prospective study were enrolled through a virtual design, were aged about 18 to 89 years, and lived in 20 to 30 United States geographic areas. Cohort assignment in the prospective study relied on participant-reported clinical history from a screening survey and a study questionnaire. In the prospective study, whole blood, serum and a nasopharyngeal or oropharyngeal swab were collected from each participant by mobile phlebotomists. Participants in the prospective study had the option to provide additional blood draws and questionnaires over a 2-month period. Before DNA extraction, prospective study blood samples were shipped either frozen or at room temperature.

With regard to this clone: The clone's antigen remains unknown. No clone much larger than this one lies a single base away; base qualities are absent.

TCRbeta CDR3 regions were amplified from genomic DNA by means of the immunoSEQ Assay, a bias-controlled multiplex PCR. Per the source publication's procedure: The number of nucleated cells in each sample was estimated from the amplification of reference gene primers within the assay. To quantify the absolute abundance of each unique TCRbeta CDR3 rearrangement, sequence reads were collapsed and filtered. For each sample, productive Simpson clonality was calculated as the square root of Simpson's diversity index over productive rearrangements. Drawn from immuneACCESS, this table holds only the in-frame rearrangements with V and J called that TCRdb kept. Clones are partly lost; checked studies trace under half to an unresolved V gene and leave the rest unexplained. The DNA was the basis for D and trimming; V, J and clone size are from that table. For this sample the table gives approximately 290,000 clones, of which around 87% were detected only once. The ten largest clones add up to 4% to 5.5% of the sample.

General study outcomes and caveats: Clinical and demographic metadata were provided uncurated, with the amount varying by source and participant.

Sequences were obtained from PBMCs or T cells enriched from blood (not recorded which). This clonotype was sampled from a young woman with acute COVID-19. The chain joins TRBV7-6 to TRBJ2-7; TRBD1 is possibly the D segment (5 matching bases). The CDR3 loop reads CASSLYLQADEQYF. The DNA reads as follows: TGTGCCAGCAGCTTATATCTACAGGCTGACGAGCAGTACTTC.